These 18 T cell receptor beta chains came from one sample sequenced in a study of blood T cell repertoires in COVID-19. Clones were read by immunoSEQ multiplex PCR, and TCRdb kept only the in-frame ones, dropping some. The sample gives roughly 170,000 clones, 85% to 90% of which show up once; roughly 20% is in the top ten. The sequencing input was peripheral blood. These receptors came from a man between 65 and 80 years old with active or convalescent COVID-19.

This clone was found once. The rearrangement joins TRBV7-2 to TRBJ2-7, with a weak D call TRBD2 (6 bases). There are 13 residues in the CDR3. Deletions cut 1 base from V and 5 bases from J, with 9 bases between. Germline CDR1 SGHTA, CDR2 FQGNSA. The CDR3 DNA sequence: TGTGCCAGCAGCTTAGAACGGGGGAACGAGCAGTACTTC. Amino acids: CASSLERGNEQYF.

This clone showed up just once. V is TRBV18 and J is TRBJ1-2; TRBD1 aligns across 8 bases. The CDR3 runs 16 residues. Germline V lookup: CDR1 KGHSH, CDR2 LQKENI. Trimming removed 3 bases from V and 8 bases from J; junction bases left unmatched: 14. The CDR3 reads CASSPRDRPQRGGYTF. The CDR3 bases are TGTGCCAGCTCACCTAGGGACAGGCCGCAGAGAGGGGGCTACACCTTC.

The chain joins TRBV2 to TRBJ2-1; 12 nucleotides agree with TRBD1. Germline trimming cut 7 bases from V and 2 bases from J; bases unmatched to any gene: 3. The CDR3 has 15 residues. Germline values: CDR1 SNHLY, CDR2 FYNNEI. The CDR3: CASKGDRGPYNEQFF. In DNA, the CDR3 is TGTGCCAGCAAAGGGGACAGGGGGCCCTACAATGAGCAGTTCTTC.

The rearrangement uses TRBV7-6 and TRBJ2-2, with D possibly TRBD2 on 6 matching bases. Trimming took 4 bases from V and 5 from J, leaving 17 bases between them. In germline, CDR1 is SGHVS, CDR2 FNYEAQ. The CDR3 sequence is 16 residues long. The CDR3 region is CASSSPSGGGTGELFF. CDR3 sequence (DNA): TGTGCCAGCAGCTCCCCCAGCGGAGGAGGGACCGGGGAGCTGTTTTTT.

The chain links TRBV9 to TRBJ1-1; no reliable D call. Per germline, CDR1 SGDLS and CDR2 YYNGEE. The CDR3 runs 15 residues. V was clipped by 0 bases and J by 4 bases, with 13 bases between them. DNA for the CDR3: TGTGCCAGCAGCGTAGGATCGGGGTATTCCACTGAAGCTTTCTTT. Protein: CASSVGSGYSTEAFF.

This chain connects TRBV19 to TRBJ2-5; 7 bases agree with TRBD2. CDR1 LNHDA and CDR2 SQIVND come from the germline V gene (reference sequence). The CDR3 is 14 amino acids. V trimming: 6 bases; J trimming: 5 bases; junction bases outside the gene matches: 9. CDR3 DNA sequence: TGTGCCAGTAGCTCGGGGAGGGAGGTTGAGACCCAGTACTTC. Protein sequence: CASSSGREVETQYF.

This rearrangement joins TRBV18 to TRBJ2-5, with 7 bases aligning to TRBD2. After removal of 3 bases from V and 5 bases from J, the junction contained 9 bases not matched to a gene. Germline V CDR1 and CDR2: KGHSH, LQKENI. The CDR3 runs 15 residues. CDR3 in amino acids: CASSPPGLRGETQYF. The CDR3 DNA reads TGTGCCAGCTCACCGCCGGGACTACGAGGGGAGACCCAGTACTTC.

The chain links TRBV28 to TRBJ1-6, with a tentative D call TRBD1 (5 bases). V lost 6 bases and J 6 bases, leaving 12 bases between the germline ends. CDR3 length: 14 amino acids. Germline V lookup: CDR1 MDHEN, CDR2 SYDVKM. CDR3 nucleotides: TGTGCCAGCAGGCCTGACAGCTTTAATTCACCCCTCCACTTT. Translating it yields CASRPDSFNSPLHF.

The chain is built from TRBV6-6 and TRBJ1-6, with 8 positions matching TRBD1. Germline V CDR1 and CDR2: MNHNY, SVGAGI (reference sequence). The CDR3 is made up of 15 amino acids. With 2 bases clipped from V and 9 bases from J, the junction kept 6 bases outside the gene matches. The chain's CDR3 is CASSYPGTGSSPLHF. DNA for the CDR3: TGTGCCAGCAGTTACCCCGGGACAGGCTCTTCACCCCTCCACTTT.

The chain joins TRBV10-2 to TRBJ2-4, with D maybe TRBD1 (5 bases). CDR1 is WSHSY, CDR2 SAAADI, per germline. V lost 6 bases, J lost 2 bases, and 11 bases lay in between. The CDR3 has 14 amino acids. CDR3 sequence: CASRPPGTKNIQYF. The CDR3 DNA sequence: TGCGCCAGCAGACCTCCAGGGACCAAAAACATTCAGTACTTC.

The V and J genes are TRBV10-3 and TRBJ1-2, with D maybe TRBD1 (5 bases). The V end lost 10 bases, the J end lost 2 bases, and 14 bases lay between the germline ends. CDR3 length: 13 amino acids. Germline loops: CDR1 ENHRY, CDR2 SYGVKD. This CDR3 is CATHRQRNYGYTF. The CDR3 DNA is TGTGCCACCCACCGACAGCGAAACTATGGCTACACCTTC.

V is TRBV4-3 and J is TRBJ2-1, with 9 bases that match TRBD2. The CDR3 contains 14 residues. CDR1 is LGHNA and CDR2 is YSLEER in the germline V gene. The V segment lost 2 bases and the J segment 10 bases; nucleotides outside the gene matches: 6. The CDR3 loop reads CASSQQPLAGEQFF. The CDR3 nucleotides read TGCGCCAGCAGCCAACAACCACTAGCGGGCGAGCAGTTCTTC.

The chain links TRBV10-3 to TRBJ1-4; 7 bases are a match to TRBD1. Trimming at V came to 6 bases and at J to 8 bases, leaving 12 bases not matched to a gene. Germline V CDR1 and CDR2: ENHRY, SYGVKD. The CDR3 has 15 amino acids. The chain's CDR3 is CAISDNTGVGEKLFF. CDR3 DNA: TGTGCCATCAGCGATAACACAGGGGTGGGCGAAAAACTGTTTTTT.

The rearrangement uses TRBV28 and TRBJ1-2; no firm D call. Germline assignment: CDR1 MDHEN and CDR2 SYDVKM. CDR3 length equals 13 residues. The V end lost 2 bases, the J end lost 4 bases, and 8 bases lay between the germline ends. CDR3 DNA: TGTGCCAGCAGTTTAGAGCGGGTCTATGGCTACACCTTC. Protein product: CASSLERVYGYTF.

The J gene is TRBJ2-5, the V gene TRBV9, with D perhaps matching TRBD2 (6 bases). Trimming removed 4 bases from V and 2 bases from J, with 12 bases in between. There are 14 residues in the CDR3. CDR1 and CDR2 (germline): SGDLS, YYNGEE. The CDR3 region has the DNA TGTGCCAGCAGCCCTCACGGGACTCAAGAGACCCAGTACTTC. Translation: CASSPHGTQETQYF.

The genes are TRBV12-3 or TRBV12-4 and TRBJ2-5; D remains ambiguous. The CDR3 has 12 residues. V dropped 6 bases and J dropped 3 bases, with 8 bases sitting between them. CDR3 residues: CASSRQKETQYF. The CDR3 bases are TGTGCCAGCAGCAGACAAAAAGAGACCCAGTACTTC.

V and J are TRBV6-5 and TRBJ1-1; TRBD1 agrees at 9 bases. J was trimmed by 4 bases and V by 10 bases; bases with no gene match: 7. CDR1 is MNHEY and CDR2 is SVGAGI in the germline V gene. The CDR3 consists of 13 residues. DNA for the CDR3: TGTGCCACCCGGACAGGGGTTTTCACTGAAGCTTTCTTT. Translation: CATRTGVFTEAFF.

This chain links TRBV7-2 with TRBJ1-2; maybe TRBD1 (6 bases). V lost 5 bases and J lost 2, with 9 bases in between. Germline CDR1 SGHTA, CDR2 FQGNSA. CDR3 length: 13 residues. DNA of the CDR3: TGTGCCAGCAGCCCTGGACAGAACTATGGCTACACCTTC. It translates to CASSPGQNYGYTF. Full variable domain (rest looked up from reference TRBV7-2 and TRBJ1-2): GAGVSQSPSNKVTEKGKDVELRCDPISGHTALYWYRQSLGQGLEFLIYFQGNSAPDKSGLPSDRFSAERTGGSVSTLTIQRTQQEDSAVYLCASSPGQNYGYTFGSGTRLTVV.